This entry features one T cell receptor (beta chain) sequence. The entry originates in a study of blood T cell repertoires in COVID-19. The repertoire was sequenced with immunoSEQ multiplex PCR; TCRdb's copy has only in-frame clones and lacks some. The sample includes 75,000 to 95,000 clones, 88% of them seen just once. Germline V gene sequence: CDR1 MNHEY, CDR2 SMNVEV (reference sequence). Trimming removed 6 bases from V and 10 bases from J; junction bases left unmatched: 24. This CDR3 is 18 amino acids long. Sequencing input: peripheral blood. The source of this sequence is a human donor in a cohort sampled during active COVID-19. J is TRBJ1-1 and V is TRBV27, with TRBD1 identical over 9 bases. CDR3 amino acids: CASSLVAWTGAAPHGAFF. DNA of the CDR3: TGTGCCAGCAGCTTAGTCGCCTGGACAGGGGCCGCCCCCCATGGAGCTTTCTTT.